These 7 T cell receptor beta chains came from one sample sequenced in a study of PD-1 blockade in classical Hodgkin lymphoma. Each and every patient relapsed after autologous stem cell transplantation, and patients got differing brentuximab vedotin exposure. Using immunoSEQ multiplex PCR, the repertoire was profiled, and TCRdb retains in-frame clones only, with some absent. The sample carries tens of thousands of clones, around 81% recorded once. Sequenced here: peripheral blood mononuclear cells (PBMCs), sampled before the second cycle of nivolumab. These receptors all come from a human donor with classical Hodgkin lymphoma.

This CDR3 reads CASSMSSVGNQPQHF. The CDR3 region has the DNA TGTGCCAGTAGTATGTCAAGTGTGGGCAATCAGCCCCAGCATTTT. The rearrangement joins TRBV19 to TRBJ1-5, with D uncertain. V gave up 3 bases and J gave up 2 bases, with 11 bases separating them. The V gene's germline CDR1 is LNHDA and CDR2 SQIVND (reference sequence). The length of the CDR3 is 15 residues.

The table lists this clone with a few counts. The J gene is TRBJ2-2, the V gene TRBV6-4; a possible D gene is TRBD2 (6 bases). There are 15 residues in the CDR3. The germline CDR1 and CDR2 sequences are MRHNA and SNTAGT. V lost 2 bases and J 1 base, leaving 8 bases between the germline ends. The CDR3 reads CASSDASENTGELFF. For the CDR3, the DNA is TGTGCCAGCAGTGACGCTAGCGAGAACACCGGGGAGCTGTTTTTT.

With regard to this clone: A read error may account for a junction end that differs from germline. V gene TRBV6-5 combines with J gene TRBJ1-1; TRBD1 is a possible D gene (5 bases). This CDR3 region has 11 residues. Germline V gene lookup returns CDR1 MNHEY and CDR2 SVGAGI. CDR3 sequence: CASSEWGRVLF. The CDR3 DNA reads TGTGCCAGCAGTGAGTGGGGCAGGGTACTCTTT.

This rearrangement joins TRBV6-5 to TRBJ2-1, with 10 positions matching TRBD1. CDR3 size: 14 residues. The junction had 7 bases not matched to a gene; V was cut back by 2 bases and J by 12 bases. Germline CDR1 MNHEY, CDR2 SVGAGI. The CDR3 DNA reads TGTGCCAGCAGTTACCCACCAGGGACAGGGGCGCAGTTCTTC. Its translation is CASSYPPGTGAQFF.

The genes are TRBV13 and TRBJ1-3; D gene uncertain. Germline V gene data show CDR1 as PRHDT and CDR2 as FYEKMQ (reference sequence). V was clipped by 5 bases and J by 0 bases, with 17 bases between them. This CDR3 comprises 17 residues. CDR3 in amino acids: CASSIRGGRFSGNTIYF. The DNA of the CDR3 is TGTGCCAGCAGCATTCGGGGTGGGCGCTTCTCTGGAAACACCATATATTTT.

This clone appeared a few times. The chain joins TRBV30 to TRBJ2-1, with 15 bases fitting TRBD2. The CDR3 is 16 amino acids. Germline V lookup: CDR1 GTSNPN, CDR2 SVGIG (reference sequence). Losses at the gene ends were 1 base for V and 7 bases for J; bases not matched to a gene: 5. CDR3 loop: CAWSAGLAGGLNEQFF. CDR3 coding DNA: TGTGCCTGGAGTGCGGGACTAGCGGGAGGTTTAAATGAGCAGTTCTTC.

CDR3 sequence: CASSYSGQPQHF. The CDR3 DNA reads as TGTGCCAGCAGTTACTCTGGGCAGCCCCAGCATTTT. The chain combines TRBV6-6 with TRBJ1-5; D gene ambiguous. CDR1 and CDR2 (germline): MNHNY, SVGAGI (reference sequence). The CDR3 runs to 12 residues. V lost 0 bases and J 7 bases, leaving 4 bases between the germline ends.